The text below deals with one T cell receptor beta chain. This sample is drawn from a study of blood T cell repertoires in COVID-19. Germline V gene lookup returns CDR1 LGHNA and CDR2 YNFKEQ. CDR3 size: 15 residues. J gave up 4 bases and V 0 bases, and 6 bases lay outside the gene matches. In the original workflow: Estimates of nucleated cell counts were drawn from the amplification of reference gene primers. The assay was immunoSEQ multiplex PCR, and TCRdb's table has in-frame clones only and misses some. Clone size and V and J calls were adopted from that table, with D and trimming inferred from the DNA. The table records 59,000 or so clones, roughly 90% of them present only once.

Sequencing used peripheral blood. The clonotype originates from a human donor in a cohort sampled during active COVID-19. The chain joins TRBV4-2 to TRBJ2-7; TRBD1 matches at 7 bases. Here the CDR3 reads CASSQDTRGTYEQYF. The CDR3 DNA reads as TGTGCCAGCAGCCAAGACACCAGGGGGACGTACGAGCAGTACTTC.